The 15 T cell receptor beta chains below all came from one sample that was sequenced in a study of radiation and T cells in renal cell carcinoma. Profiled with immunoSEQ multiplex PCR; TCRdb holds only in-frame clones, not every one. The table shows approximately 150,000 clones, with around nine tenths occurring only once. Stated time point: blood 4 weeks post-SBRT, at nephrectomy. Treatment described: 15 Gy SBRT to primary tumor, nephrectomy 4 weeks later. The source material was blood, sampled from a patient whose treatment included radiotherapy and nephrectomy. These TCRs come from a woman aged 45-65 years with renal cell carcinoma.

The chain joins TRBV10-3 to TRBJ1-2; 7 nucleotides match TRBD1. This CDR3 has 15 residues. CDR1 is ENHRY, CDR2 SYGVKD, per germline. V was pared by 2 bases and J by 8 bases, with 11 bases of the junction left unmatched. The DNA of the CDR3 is TGTGCCATCAGTGAGGGGACAGCGTCGGAGGGGGGCTACACCTTC. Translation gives CAISEGTASEGGYTF.

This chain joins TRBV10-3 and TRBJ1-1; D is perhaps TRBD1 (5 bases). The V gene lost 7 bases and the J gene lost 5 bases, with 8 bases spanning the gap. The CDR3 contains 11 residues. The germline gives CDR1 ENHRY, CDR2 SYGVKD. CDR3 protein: CAITGGTEAFF. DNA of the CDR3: TGTGCCATCACCGGGGGAACTGAAGCTTTCTTT.

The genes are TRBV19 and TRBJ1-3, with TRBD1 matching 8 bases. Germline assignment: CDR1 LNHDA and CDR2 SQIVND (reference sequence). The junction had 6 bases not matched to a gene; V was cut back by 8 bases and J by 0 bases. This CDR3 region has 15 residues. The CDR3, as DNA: TGTGCCAGTTCCAACAGGGGGATCTCTGGAAACACCATATATTTT. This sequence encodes CASSNRGISGNTIYF.

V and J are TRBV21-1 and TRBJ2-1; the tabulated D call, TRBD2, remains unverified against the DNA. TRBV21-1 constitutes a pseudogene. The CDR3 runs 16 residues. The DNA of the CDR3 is TGTGCCAGCAGCTCCTCGGGAATCTCCCTCGGCAATGAGCAGTTCTTC. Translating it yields CASSSSGISLGNEQFF.

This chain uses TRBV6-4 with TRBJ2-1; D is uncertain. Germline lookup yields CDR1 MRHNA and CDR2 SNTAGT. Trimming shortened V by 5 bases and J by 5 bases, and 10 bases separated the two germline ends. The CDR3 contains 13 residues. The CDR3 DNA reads TGTGCCAGCAGTCCGGACCAAAACAATGAGCAGTTCTTC. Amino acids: CASSPDQNNEQFF.

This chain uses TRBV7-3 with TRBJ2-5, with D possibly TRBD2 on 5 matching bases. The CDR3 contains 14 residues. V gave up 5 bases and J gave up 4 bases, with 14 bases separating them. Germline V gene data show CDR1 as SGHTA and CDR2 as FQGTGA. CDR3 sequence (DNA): TGTGCCAGCAGCCCAATGGCTAGCATAGAGACCCAGTACTTC. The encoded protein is CASSPMASIETQYF.

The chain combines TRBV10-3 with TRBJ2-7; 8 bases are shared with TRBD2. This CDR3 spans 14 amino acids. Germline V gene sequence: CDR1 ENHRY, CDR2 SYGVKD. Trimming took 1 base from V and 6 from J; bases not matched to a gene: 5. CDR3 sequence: CAISEFSSGTEQYF. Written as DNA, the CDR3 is TGTGCCATCAGTGAGTTTAGTAGCGGGACCGAGCAGTACTTC.

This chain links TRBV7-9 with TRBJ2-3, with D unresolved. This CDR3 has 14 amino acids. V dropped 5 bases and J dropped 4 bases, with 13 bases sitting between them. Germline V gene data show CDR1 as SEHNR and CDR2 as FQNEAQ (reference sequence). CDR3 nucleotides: TGTGCCAGCAGCCCCCCGGCTAGGTCAGATACGCAGTATTTT. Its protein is CASSPPARSDTQYF.

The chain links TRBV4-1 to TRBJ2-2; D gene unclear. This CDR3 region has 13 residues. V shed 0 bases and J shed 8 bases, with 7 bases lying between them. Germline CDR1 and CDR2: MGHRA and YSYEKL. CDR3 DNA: TGCGCCAGCAGCCAAGATCCCAGGGGGGAGCTGTTTTTT. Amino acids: CASSQDPRGELFF.

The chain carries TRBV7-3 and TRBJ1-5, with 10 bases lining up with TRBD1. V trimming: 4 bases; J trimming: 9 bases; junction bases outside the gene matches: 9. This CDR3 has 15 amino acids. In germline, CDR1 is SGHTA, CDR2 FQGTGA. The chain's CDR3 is CASSSRDRGSWPQHF. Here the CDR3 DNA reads TGTGCCAGCAGCTCCCGGGACAGGGGCTCCTGGCCCCAGCATTTT.

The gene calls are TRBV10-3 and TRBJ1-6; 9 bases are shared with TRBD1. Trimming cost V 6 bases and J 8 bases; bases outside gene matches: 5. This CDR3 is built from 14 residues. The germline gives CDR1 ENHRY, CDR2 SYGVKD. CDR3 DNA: TGTGCCATCAGAGGGGACAGGGCAGATTCACCCCTCCACTTT. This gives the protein CAIRGDRADSPLHF.

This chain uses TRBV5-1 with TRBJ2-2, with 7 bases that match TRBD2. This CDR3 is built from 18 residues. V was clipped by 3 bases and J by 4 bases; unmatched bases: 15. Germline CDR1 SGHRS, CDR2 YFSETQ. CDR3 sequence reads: CASSWGGAGTFGTGELFF. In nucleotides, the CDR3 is TGCGCCAGCAGCTGGGGAGGGGCAGGGACTTTCGGCACCGGGGAGCTGTTTTTT.

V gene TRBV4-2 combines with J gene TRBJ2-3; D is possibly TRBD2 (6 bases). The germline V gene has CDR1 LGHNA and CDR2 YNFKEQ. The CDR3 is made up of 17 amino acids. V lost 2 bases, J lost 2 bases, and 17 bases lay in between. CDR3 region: CASSQPPGRGNTDTQYF. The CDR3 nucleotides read TGTGCCAGCAGCCAACCTCCCGGGCGGGGTAACACAGATACGCAGTATTTT.

The CDR3 spells CASRRGQGNSPLHF. CDR3 bases: TGTGCCAGCAGGAGGGGACAGGGGAATTCACCCCTCCACTTT. The J gene is TRBJ1-6, the V gene TRBV25-1, with 10 bases identical to TRBD1. Looked up from germline, CDR1 is MGHDK and CDR2 is SYGVNS. This CDR3 is 14 amino acids long. V lost 6 bases and J lost 7; bases outside the gene matches: 3.

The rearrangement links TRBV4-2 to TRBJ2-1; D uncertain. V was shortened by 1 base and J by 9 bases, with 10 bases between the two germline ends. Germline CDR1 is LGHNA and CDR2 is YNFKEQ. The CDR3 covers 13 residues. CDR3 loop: CASSQGLFFEQFF. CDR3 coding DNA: TGTGCCAGCAGCCAAGGTCTTTTTTTTGAGCAGTTCTTC.